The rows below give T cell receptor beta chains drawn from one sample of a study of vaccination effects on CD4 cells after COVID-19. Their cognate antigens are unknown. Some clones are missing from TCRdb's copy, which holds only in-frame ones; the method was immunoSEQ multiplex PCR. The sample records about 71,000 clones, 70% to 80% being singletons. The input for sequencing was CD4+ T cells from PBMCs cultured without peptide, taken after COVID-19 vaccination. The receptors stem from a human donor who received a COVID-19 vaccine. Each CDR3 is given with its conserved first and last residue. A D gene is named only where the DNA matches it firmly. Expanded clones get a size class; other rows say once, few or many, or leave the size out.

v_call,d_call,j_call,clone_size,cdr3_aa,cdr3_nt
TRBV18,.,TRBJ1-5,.,CASSPVDQPQHF,TGTGCCAGCTCACCAGTAGATCAGCCCCAGCATTTT
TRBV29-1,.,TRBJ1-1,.,CSVKGQPNTEAFF,TGCAGCGTGAAGGGACAACCGAACACTGAAGCTTTCTTT
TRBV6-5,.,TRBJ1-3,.,CASSYVTRPSGNTIYF,TGTGCCAGCAGTTACGTGACCAGGCCCTCTGGAAACACCATATATTTT
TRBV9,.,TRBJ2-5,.,CASSVRGAGETQYF,TGTGCCAGCAGCGTACGGGGGGCGGGGGAGACCCAGTACTTC
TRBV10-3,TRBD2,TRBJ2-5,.,CATKAGWETQYF,TGTGCCACTAAAGCGGGGTGGGAGACCCAGTACTTC
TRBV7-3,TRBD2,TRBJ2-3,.,CASSLSLAGSDTQYF,TGTGCCAGCAGCTTAAGTCTAGCGGGGAGTGATACGCAGTATTTT
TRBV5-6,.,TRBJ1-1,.,CASSHTAPSNTEAFF,TGTGCCAGCAGCCATACCGCTCCGTCGAACACTGAAGCTTTCTTT
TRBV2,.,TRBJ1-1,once,CASRSPRGNTEAFF,TGTGCCAGCAGGAGCCCGCGAGGGAACACTGAAGCTTTCTTT
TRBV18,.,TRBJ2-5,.,CASSPSLGTQYF,TGTGCCAGCTCACCAAGCTTGGGGACCCAGTACTTC
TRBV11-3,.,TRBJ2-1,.,CASSLAGSSYNEQFF,TGTGCCAGCAGCTTAGCGGGGAGCTCCTACAATGAGCAGTTCTTC
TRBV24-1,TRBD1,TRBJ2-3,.,CATSTDRGRTDTQYF,TGTGCCACCAGCACGGACAGGGGGCGAACAGATACGCAGTATTTT
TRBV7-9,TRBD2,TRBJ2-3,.,CASSLTSGGTDTQYF,TGTGCCAGCAGTCTGACTAGCGGGGGGACAGATACGCAGTATTTT
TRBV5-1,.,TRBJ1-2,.,CASSWVSQVGDGYTF,TGCGCCAGCAGCTGGGTGTCCCAGGTCGGGGATGGCTACACCTTC
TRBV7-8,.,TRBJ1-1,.,CASSLLGGATEAFF,TGTGCCAGCAGCTTATTGGGGGGGGCCACTGAAGCTTTCTTT
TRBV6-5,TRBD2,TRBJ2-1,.,CASSYSGGLNEQFF,TGTGCCAGCAGTTACTCCGGGGGGTTGAATGAGCAGTTCTTC
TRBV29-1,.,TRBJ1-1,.,CSAGRGGNTEAFF,TGCAGCGCCGGAAGGGGGGGGAACACTGAAGCTTTCTTT
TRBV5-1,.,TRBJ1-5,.,CASRGTNQPQHF,TGCGCCAGCCGAGGAACTAATCAGCCCCAGCATTTT
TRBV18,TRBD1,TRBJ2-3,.,CASSPQATGGISTDTQYF,TGTGCCAGCTCACCACAAGCGACAGGGGGCATTAGCACAGATACGCAGTATTTT
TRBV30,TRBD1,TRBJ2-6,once,CAWSHVRGQGKSTGANVLTF,TGTGCCTGGAGTCACGTCAGGGGACAGGGGAAAAGTACTGGGGCCAACGTCCTGACTTTC
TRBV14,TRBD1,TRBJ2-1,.,CASSRSTGGYEQFF,TGTGCCAGCAGCCGTAGTACAGGGGGCTATGAGCAGTTCTTC
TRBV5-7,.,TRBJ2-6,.,CASSFTAQTSTSGANVLTF,TGTGCCAGCAGCTTTACCGCGCAGACCTCCACCTCTGGGGCCAACGTCCTGACTTTC
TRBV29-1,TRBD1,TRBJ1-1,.,CSVGDSNTEAFF,TGCAGCGTTGGGGACAGCAACACTGAAGCTTTCTTT
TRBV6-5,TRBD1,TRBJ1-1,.,CASRWTGVMNTEAFF,TGTGCCAGCAGGTGGACAGGAGTGATGAACACTGAAGCTTTCTTT
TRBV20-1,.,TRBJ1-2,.,CSAQRGDGYTF,TGCAGTGCGCAGCGGGGTGATGGCTACACCTTC
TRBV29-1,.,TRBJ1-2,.,CSVSRAEAYGYTF,TGCAGCGTTTCGAGAGCGGAGGCCTATGGCTACACCTTC
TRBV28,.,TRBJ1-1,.,CASILQRGVLNTEAFF,TGTGCCAGCATCTTGCAGCGGGGGGTCTTGAACACTGAAGCTTTCTTT
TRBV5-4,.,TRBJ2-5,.,CASSPSAGYQETQYF,TGTGCCAGCAGCCCGTCTGCAGGGTACCAAGAGACCCAGTACTTC
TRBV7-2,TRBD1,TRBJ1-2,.,CASSSAGQGSTSYGYTF,TGTGCCAGCAGCTCCGCTGGACAGGGGAGTACGTCGTATGGCTACACCTTC
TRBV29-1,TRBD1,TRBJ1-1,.,CSVVFQGATEAFF,TGCAGCGTTGTCTTTCAGGGGGCCACTGAAGCTTTCTTT
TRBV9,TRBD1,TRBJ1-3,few,CASSPGTASGNTIYF,TGTGCCAGCAGCCCGGGGACAGCCTCTGGAAACACCATATATTTT
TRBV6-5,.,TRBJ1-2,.,CASSTQAGGYTF,TGTGCCAGCAGTACCCAAGCGGGTGGCTACACCTTC
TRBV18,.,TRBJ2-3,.,CASSPPTADTQYF,TGTGCCAGCTCACCACCGACGGCAGATACGCAGTATTTT
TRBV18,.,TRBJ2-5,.,CASSPYRQQETQYF,TGTGCCAGCTCACCATATAGGCAGCAAGAGACCCAGTACTTC
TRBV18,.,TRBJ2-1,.,CASSHPWDEQFF,TGTGCCAGCTCACACCCCTGGGATGAGCAGTTCTTC
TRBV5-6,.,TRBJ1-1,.,CASSLNQGLNTEAFF,TGTGCCAGCAGCTTAAACCAGGGTCTGAACACTGAAGCTTTCTTT